The 11 T cell receptor beta chains reported below all come from one sample, sequenced in a study of cytomegalovirus exposure and HLA in healthy donors (TCRdb year 2017). Libraries were prepared through the immunoSEQ multiplex PCR assay. A mixture of 60 forward primers for TCR Vbeta segments and 13 reverse primers for TCR Jbeta segments was used in the multiplex PCR. TCRdb limited this immuneACCESS table to in-frame rearrangements with V and J called. A share of clones is missing; checked studies link under half to unresolved V genes, and the rest is unexplained. This sample comprises about 140,000 clones, approximately 80% of them detected only once. Under 4.5% of the sample rests with the top ten. Sequenced material: PBMCs. The receptors stem from a man aged 40-49 years in good health and CMV-seropositive.

The V and J genes are TRBV21-1 and TRBJ1-2. TRBV21-1 is a listed pseudogene. The CDR3 has 14 residues. The CDR3: CASSNGERYYGYTF. In DNA, the CDR3 is TGTGCCAGCAGCAACGGGGAGCGGTATTATGGCTACACCTTC.

This rearrangement joins TRBV12-5 to TRBJ1-5, with 8 bases fitting TRBD1. Trimming at V came to 5 bases and at J to 4 bases, leaving 7 bases not matched to a gene. Germline V lookup: CDR1 LGHNT, CDR2 FRNRAP. CDR3 length: 15 amino acids. This CDR3 is CASGEGTGSNQPQHF. The CDR3 nucleotides read TGTGCTAGTGGTGAAGGGACAGGCTCAAATCAGCCCCAGCATTTT.

The rearrangement uses TRBV30 and TRBJ2-7, with 11 bases matching TRBD1. This CDR3 region has 14 residues. Germline CDR1 is GTSNPN and CDR2 is SVGIG (reference sequence). Germline trimming cut 2 bases from V and 6 bases from J; bases unmatched to any gene: 6. In nucleotides, the CDR3 is TGTGCCTGGAGTATCGGGACAGGGGGGTCCGAGCAGTACTTC. Amino acids: CAWSIGTGGSEQYF.

This clone occurred a few times. The J gene is TRBJ2-1, the V gene TRBV9; no clear D gene. The V end lost 4 bases, the J end lost 0 bases, and 11 bases lay between the germline ends. The germline V gene has CDR1 SGDLS and CDR2 YYNGEE. The length of the CDR3 is 15 residues. CDR3 DNA sequence: TGTGCCAGCAGCCCCAAGAGGAGCTCCTACAATGAGCAGTTCTTC. Translated: CASSPKRSSYNEQFF.

The chain combines TRBV9 with TRBJ2-2, with 10 bases aligning to TRBD1. This CDR3 spans 17 amino acids. Germline values: CDR1 SGDLS, CDR2 YYNGEE. After removal of 7 bases from V and 4 bases from J, the junction contained 13 bases not matched to a gene. CDR3 DNA: TGTGCCAGCGCCGACGACATGACAGGGGGCGGCACCGGGGAGCTGTTTTTT. Translating gives CASADDMTGGGTGELFF.

The chain recombines TRBV27 with TRBJ2-2; possibly TRBD2 for D (5 bases). CDR1 MNHEY and CDR2 SMNVEV come from the germline V gene (reference sequence). V lost 3 bases, J lost 7 bases, and 9 bases lay in between. CDR3 length: 13 amino acids. The DNA of the CDR3 is TGTGCCAGCAGTTTTCGGGGTGGCGGGGAGCTGTTTTTT. Amino acids: CASSFRGGGELFF.

The chain has TRBV27 and TRBJ1-4, with D possibly matching TRBD1 (6 bases). V was clipped by 5 bases and J by 1 base, with 14 bases between them. The CDR3 covers 16 residues. CDR1 and CDR2 from the germline V gene are MNHEY and SMNVEV (reference sequence). This CDR3 is CASSRYRVGTNEKLFF. CDR3 nucleotide sequence: TGTGCCAGCAGTAGGTACAGGGTGGGAACTAATGAAAAACTGTTTTTT.

The chain carries TRBV6-1 and TRBJ1-5; 12 nucleotides line up with TRBD1. V was pared by 2 bases and J by 9 bases, with 11 bases of the junction left unmatched. The V gene's germline CDR1 is MNHNS and CDR2 SASEGT. The CDR3 runs to 17 residues. The CDR3 nucleotides read TGTGCCAGCAGTGAACCACCGGTGGGACAGGGGGCTCGGCCCCAGCATTTT. It translates to CASSEPPVGQGARPQHF.

V gene TRBV6-1 combines with J gene TRBJ2-1; 10 bases fit TRBD1. The CDR3 consists of 15 residues. V shed 7 bases, J shed 4 bases, and the junction held 7 bases outside the gene matches. The germline V gene has CDR1 MNHNS and CDR2 SASEGT. The CDR3 DNA is TGTGCCAGCAAGACCGGGACAGGGGCTTACAATGAGCAGTTCTTC. This translates into CASKTGTGAYNEQFF.

V and J are TRBV6-5 and TRBJ1-2, with D possibly matching TRBD1 (6 bases). CDR1 is MNHEY and CDR2 is SVGAGI in the germline V gene. V lost 6 bases to trimming and J lost 1 base, with 12 bases between them. The CDR3 loop spans 14 amino acids. The CDR3 sequence is CASRPGVDNYGYTF. The CDR3 bases are TGTGCCAGCAGACCAGGGGTGGATAACTATGGCTACACCTTC.

This chain joins TRBV10-3 and TRBJ2-1, with 16 positions matching TRBD2. Germline trimming cut 6 bases from V and 3 bases from J; bases unmatched to any gene: 5. The germline V gene has CDR1 ENHRY and CDR2 SYGVKD. This CDR3 contains 17 residues. The CDR3 coding sequence is TGTGCCATCAGGGGGACTAGCGGGGGGGTCTTCTACAATGAGCAGTTCTTC. This gives the protein CAIRGTSGGVFYNEQFF.